A single sample is the source of the 6 T cell receptor beta chains below, sequenced in a study of cytomegalovirus exposure and HLA in healthy donors. It was with 60 Vbeta and 13 Jbeta primers that the PCR ran. Assay used: immunoSEQ multiplex PCR; TCRdb lists only in-frame clones, some missing. This sample's clone table lists 50,000 or so clones. The sequenced material came from PBMCs. All receptors derive from a woman aged 55 to 70 in good health and CMV-seropositive.

CDR3 bases: TGCGCCAGCAGCTTAGACGGGAGGATCGCCGGGGAGCTGTTTTTT. Protein sequence: CASSLDGRIAGELFF. This chain connects TRBV5-1 to TRBJ2-2; 7 bases map to TRBD2. The length of the CDR3 is 15 residues. V was clipped by 2 bases and J by 6 bases; unmatched bases: 7. Germline values: CDR1 SGHRS, CDR2 YFSETQ.

The rearrangement uses TRBV18 and TRBJ2-5; tentatively, D is TRBD2 (6 bases). CDR3 length: 14 amino acids. The germline V gene encodes CDR1 KGHSH and CDR2 LQKENI. Trimming took off 3 bases at V and 5 bases at J, with 13 bases between the two ends. The CDR3 nucleotides are TGTGCCAGCTCACCTATCGGGGGAGATGAGACCCAGTACTTC. Translating gives CASSPIGGDETQYF.

The V call is TRBV7-9, the J call TRBJ2-7; 10 nucleotides match TRBD1. The J segment lost 5 bases and the V segment lost 5 bases, leaving 9 bases of the junction unmatched. Germline CDR1 and CDR2: SEHNR and FQNEAQ (reference sequence). This CDR3 has 15 residues. CDR3 protein: CASSQPGQGHHEQYF. In nucleotides, the CDR3 is TGTGCCAGCAGCCAGCCGGGACAGGGGCACCACGAGCAGTACTTC. The full variable domain, completed using reference TRBV7-9 and TRBJ2-7, is DTGVSQNPRHKITKRGQNVTFRCDPISEHNRLYWYRQTLGQGPEFLTYFQNEAQLEKSRLLSDRFSAERPKGSFSTLEIQRTEQGDSAMYLCASSQPGQGHHEQYFGPGTRLTVT.

The chain uses TRBV4-1 and TRBJ2-1; 9 nucleotides line up with TRBD2. After removal of 2 bases from V and 6 bases from J, the junction contained 11 bases not matched to a gene. The CDR3 sequence is 17 residues long. The germline CDR1 and CDR2 sequences are MGHRA and YSYEKL. CDR3 amino acids: CASSQFPLAGSFNEQFF. The CDR3 DNA is TGCGCCAGCAGCCAATTTCCCCTAGCGGGGAGTTTCAATGAGCAGTTCTTC.

The rearrangement joins TRBV4-1 to TRBJ2-1, with TRBD2 identical over 10 bases. CDR1 and CDR2 from the germline V gene are MGHRA and YSYEKL. Germline trimming cut 8 bases from V and 6 bases from J; bases unmatched to any gene: 7. This CDR3 contains 14 residues. In DNA form, the CDR3 reads TGCGCCAGCGGCAGGAGCGGGGGGGGCAATGAGCAGTTCTTC. Its protein is CASGRSGGGNEQFF.

Here the CDR3 DNA reads TGTGCCAGCAGCTCGCTGACAGGCCTCACCGGGGAGCTGTTTTTT. As protein: CASSSLTGLTGELFF. The chain couples TRBV7-6 to TRBJ2-2; D is possibly TRBD1 (6 bases). Trimming cost V 4 bases and J 4 bases, with 13 bases left between them. Germline CDR1 reads SGHVS; CDR2 reads FNYEAQ. The CDR3 extends over 15 amino acids.